The 26 T cell receptor beta chains reported below all come from one sample, sequenced in a study of T cell repertoires in cytomegalovirus infection. The antigens of these receptors remain unknown. TCRdb fed the reads into MiXCR, producing one record per CDR3 protein. Of about 110,000 distinct CDR3 sequences in the sample, approximately 45% were seen once. This material consisted of CD8+ T cells from cultured PBMCs, taken from culture after CMV antigen stimulation. Receptors were obtained from a human donor in good health (CMV status not recorded). Some clones in this sample may be carry-over from other donors' samples.

This clonotype was picked up one time. The V call is TRBV5-4, the J call TRBJ2-1; 13 bases fit TRBD2. Germline values: CDR1 SGHNT, CDR2 YYREEE (reference sequence). V trimming: 6 bases; J trimming: 5 bases; junction bases outside the gene matches: 2. There are 14 residues in the CDR3. The DNA of the CDR3 is TGTGCCAGCAAACTAGCGGGGGGGGACAATGAGCAGTTCTTC. Its protein product is CASKLAGGDNEQFF. The whole variable domain, filled in from reference TRBV5-4 and TRBJ2-1, reads ETGVTQSPTHLIKTRGQQVTLRCSSQSGHNTVSWYQQALGQGPQFIFQYYREEENGRGNFPPRFSGLQFPNYSSELNVNALELDDSALYLCASKLAGGDNEQFFGPGTRLTVL.

With respect to this clonotype: This likely comes from a read error, as the CDR3 has no conserved phenylalanine or tryptophan at its end. The chain has TRBV7-8 and TRBJ1-1; weak D call: TRBD1 (5 bases). Germline V gene sequence: CDR1 SGHVS, CDR2 FQNEAQ. V dropped 5 bases and J dropped 1 base, with 20 bases sitting between them. CDR3 size: 17 residues. This CDR3 reads CASSPAYGAGANTEAFL. The CDR3 DNA reads as TGTGCCAGCAGCCCCGCATACGGGGCTGGGGCGAACACTGAAGCTTTCCTT.

CDR3 amino acids: CASSELGLAVGEQYF. CDR3 in DNA: TGTGCCAGCAGTGAACTGGGACTAGCGGTCGGCGAGCAGTACTTC. This chain uses TRBV12-3 or TRBV12-4 with TRBJ2-7; TRBD2 aligns across 11 bases. The ends lost 5 bases at V and 6 bases at J; junction bases unmatched: 9. The CDR3 consists of 15 residues.

The chain couples TRBV7-8 to TRBJ2-7, with TRBD1 matching 9 bases. The CDR3 is 15 amino acids. CDR1 and CDR2 from the germline V gene are SGHVS and FQNEAQ. The ends lost 5 bases at V and 2 bases at J; junction bases unmatched: 7. The CDR3: CASSPGTGRTYEQYF. As DNA, the CDR3 is TGTGCCAGCAGCCCAGGGACAGGGCGGACCTACGAGCAGTACTTC.

This sequence joins TRBV7-9 and TRBJ1-1; no definite D call. With 5 bases removed from V and 0 bases from J, the gap between germline ends came to 13 bases. CDR1 and CDR2 (germline): SEHNR, FQNEAQ (reference sequence). The CDR3 has 15 amino acids. This CDR3 reads CASSLTDGLNTEAFF. The CDR3 DNA reads as TGTGCCAGCAGCCTTACGGACGGATTGAACACTGAAGCTTTCTTT.

This chain uses TRBV28 with TRBJ2-1; the D gene is possibly TRBD1 (6 bases). The CDR3 consists of 13 residues. Germline V CDR1 and CDR2: MDHEN, SYDVKM. Trimming removed 6 bases from V and 9 bases from J, with 15 bases in between. CDR3 loop: CASSLGGYGEQFF. The DNA for the CDR3 is TGTGCCAGCAGCCTTGGGGGCTACGGTGAGCAGTTCTTC.

Many counts were recorded for this clonotype. V is TRBV6-2 or TRBV6-3 and J is TRBJ2-1; TRBD2 aligns across 15 bases. The CDR3 contains 17 residues. Trimming took 5 bases from V and 4 from J; bases not matched to a gene: 6. The germline CDR1 and CDR2 sequences are MNHEY and SVGEGT. This chain's CDR3 is CASSHGLAGGTYNEQFF. The CDR3, as DNA: TGTGCCAGCAGTCACGGACTAGCGGGGGGGACTTACAATGAGCAGTTCTTC.

Only a few counts were recorded for this clonotype. The J gene is TRBJ2-1, the V gene TRBV7-6; D is possibly TRBD1 (6 bases). Trimming took 0 bases from V and 0 from J, leaving 9 bases between them. Germline-derived CDR1 and CDR2 are SGHVS and FNYEAQ. The length of the CDR3 is 16 residues. DNA for the CDR3: TGTGCCAGCAGCTTAGCGGGGGCCAGCTCCTACAATGAGCAGTTCTTC. This codes for CASSLAGASSYNEQFF. Drawing the rest from reference TRBV7-6 and TRBJ2-1, the complete variable domain is GAGVSQSPRYKVTKRGQDVALRCDPISGHVSLYWYRQALGQGPEFLTYFNYEAQQDKSGLPNDRFSAERPEGSISTLTIQRTEQRDSAMYRCASSLAGASSYNEQFFGPGTRLTVL.

The chain links TRBV24-1 to TRBJ2-3; D perhaps matches TRBD2 (5 bases). CDR1 and CDR2 from the germline V gene are KGHDR and SFDVKD. There are 16 residues in the CDR3. V was pared by 5 bases and J by 7 bases, with 21 bases between. The CDR3 nucleotides read TGTGCCACCAGTGCCCAGACTCCACCGGGAAGATATACGCAGTATTTT. Protein product: CATSAQTPPGRYTQYF.

This clonotype was seen more than once but under ten times. This sequence joins TRBV7-9 and TRBJ2-2, with D hard to call. V shed 1 base and J shed 6 bases, with 9 bases lying between them. Germline CDR1 reads SEHNR; CDR2 reads FQNEAQ (reference sequence). The length of the CDR3 is 14 residues. DNA of the CDR3: TGTGCCAGCAGCTTAGACACGGGCCCCGGGGAGCTGTTTTTT. Amino acid sequence: CASSLDTGPGELFF.

The V call is TRBV7-8, the J call TRBJ1-2; D remains unclear. The V gene's germline CDR1 is SGHVS and CDR2 FQNEAQ. CDR3 length: 13 amino acids. V was clipped by 0 bases and J by 3 bases, with 5 bases between them. The CDR3 region is CASSLAGYYGYTF. The DNA of the CDR3 is TGTGCCAGCAGCTTAGCAGGCTACTATGGCTACACCTTC.

The chain links TRBV29-1 to TRBJ1-1; D might be TRBD1 (5 bases). Trimming took 8 bases from V and 3 from J, leaving 19 bases between them. Germline assignment: CDR1 SQVTM and CDR2 ANQGSEA. The CDR3 length is 14 residues. CDR3 DNA sequence: TGCAGCTCCAGATCAGGGAACGCGGACACTGAAGCTTTCTTT. This encodes CSSRSGNADTEAFF.

V usage is TRBV19 and J usage is TRBJ1-2; D remains unclear. The CDR3 runs to 11 residues. V lost 0 bases and J lost 8, with 4 bases in between. Per the germline V gene, CDR1 is LNHDA and CDR2 is SQIVND (reference sequence). Here the CDR3 DNA reads TGTGCCAGTAGTATAGATCAGGGCTACACCTTC. This translates into CASSIDQGYTF.

This chain joins TRBV27 and TRBJ1-1; the match to TRBD1 covers 7 bases. The CDR3 has 17 residues. Germline CDR1 is MNHEY and CDR2 is SMNVEV (reference sequence). V trimming: 3 bases; J trimming: 0 bases; junction bases outside the gene matches: 10. Here the CDR3 reads CASSFSTGELLNTEAFF. The CDR3 DNA follows: TGTGCCAGCAGTTTCTCTACAGGGGAACTATTGAACACTGAAGCTTTCTTT.

The chain combines TRBV19 with TRBJ2-7; TRBD1 matches at 8 bases. The germline CDR1 and CDR2 sequences are LNHDA and SQIVND (reference sequence). Trimming removed 4 bases from V and 3 bases from J; junction bases left unmatched: 2. The CDR3 totals 13 residues. CDR3 coding DNA: TGTGCCAGTAGTAATGGACAGGGCTACGAGCAGTACTTC. Translating gives CASSNGQGYEQYF.

The chain employs TRBV7-3 and TRBJ2-7; 9 bases fit TRBD1. Germline loops: CDR1 SGHTA, CDR2 FQGTGA. V lost 6 bases and J lost 3; bases outside the gene matches: 6. CDR3 size: 14 residues. The CDR3 spells CASRSGTGSYEQYF. The CDR3 DNA is TGTGCCAGCAGGTCCGGGACAGGGAGCTACGAGCAGTACTTC.

This clonotype appeared a few times. The chain uses TRBV7-2 and TRBJ2-3; tentatively, D is TRBD1 (6 bases). Trimming pared 3 bases from V and 2 bases from J, leaving 12 bases between. The CDR3 sequence is 15 residues long. Germline values: CDR1 SGHTA, CDR2 FQGNSA. The CDR3 spells CASSFQQGPTDTQYF. CDR3 coding DNA: TGTGCCAGCAGCTTCCAACAGGGCCCCACAGATACGCAGTATTTT. Filled out from reference TRBV7-2 and TRBJ2-3, the complete variable domain reads GAGVSQSPSNKVTEKGKDVELRCDPISGHTALYWYRQSLGQGLEFLIYFQGNSAPDKSGLPSDRFSAERTGGSVSTLTIQRTQQEDSAVYLCASSFQQGPTDTQYFGPGTRLTVL.

The chain recombines TRBV5-4 with TRBJ2-3; perhaps TRBD2 as D (5 bases). This CDR3 comprises 15 residues. CDR1 is SGHNT and CDR2 is YYREEE in the germline V gene (reference sequence). V lost 0 bases, J lost 2 bases, and 10 bases lay in between. CDR3 nucleotides: TGTGCCAGCAGCTTGGGGCGGGTCCTCACAGATACGCAGTATTTT. Protein sequence: CASSLGRVLTDTQYF.

The genes are TRBV15 and TRBJ1-2; no clear D. The germline V gene has CDR1 LNHNV and CDR2 YYDKDF (reference sequence). The CDR3 is 16 amino acids. Trimming took off 1 base at V and 6 bases at J, with 18 bases between the two ends. The CDR3 DNA is TGTGCCACCAGCAGAGTAAGAAGTACCTGGAACGATGGCTACACCTTC. Encoded protein: CATSRVRSTWNDGYTF.

This clonotype was detected only a few times. The rearrangement joins TRBV6-6 to TRBJ1-3; D not certain. CDR3 length: 16 amino acids. V lost 6 bases to trimming and J lost 4 bases, with 19 bases between them. The V gene's germline CDR1 is MNHNY and CDR2 SVGAGI (reference sequence). CDR3 sequence (DNA): TGTGCCAGCAGCCCAGCCGTCGAGGGCCCGGGAAACACCATATATTTT. Translated: CASSPAVEGPGNTIYF.

The gene calls are TRBV2 and TRBJ2-7; 7 bases align to TRBD2. CDR1 is SNHLY, CDR2 FYNNEI, per germline. The ends lost 4 bases at V and 2 bases at J; junction bases unmatched: 8. The CDR3 loop spans 15 amino acids. CDR3 in DNA: TGTGCCAGCAGTGGGCTAGCGGACGAAGCCTACGAGCAGTACTTC. Amino acids: CASSGLADEAYEQYF.

J is TRBJ1-2 and V is TRBV20-1; 9 bases are shared with TRBD1. CDR3 length: 11 amino acids. Germline loops: CDR1 DFQATT, CDR2 SNEGSKA (reference sequence). V shed 7 bases and J 6 bases; nucleotides not matched to a gene: 3. The CDR3 nucleotides read TGCAGTGGTACAGGGGGCGATGGCTACACCTTC. Protein sequence: CSGTGGDGYTF.

The chain is built from TRBV7-3 and TRBJ2-2; no firm D call. Trimming removed 0 bases at V and 0 bases at J, with 2 bases between. Looked up from germline, CDR1 is SGHTA and CDR2 is FQGTGA. The CDR3 is 14 amino acids. This CDR3 is CASSLTPNTGELFF. CDR3 nucleotides: TGTGCCAGCAGCTTAACCCCGAACACCGGGGAGCTGTTTTTT.

The sample holds a few counts of this clonotype. The gene calls are TRBV10-3 and TRBJ1-1; perhaps TRBD1 as D (6 bases). V lost 3 bases, J lost 1 base, and 9 bases lay in between. This CDR3 region has 14 residues. Germline V gene data show CDR1 as ENHRY and CDR2 as SYGVKD. CDR3 residues: CAISEGGTNTEAFF. The CDR3 bases are TGTGCCATCAGTGAAGGGGGTACGAACACTGAAGCTTTCTTT.

This clonotype came up many times. V and J are TRBV7-2 and TRBJ2-3; the match to TRBD2 covers 8 bases. Germline V gene data show CDR1 as SGHTA and CDR2 as FQGNSA. The V segment lost 1 base and the J segment 5 bases; nucleotides outside the gene matches: 2. The CDR3 spans 14 residues. The CDR3 loop reads CASSLVTSGDTQYF. The CDR3 bases are TGTGCCAGCAGCTTAGTAACTAGCGGAGATACGCAGTATTTT. Combining the CDR3 with reference TRBV7-2 and TRBJ2-3 gives the whole variable domain GAGVSQSPSNKVTEKGKDVELRCDPISGHTALYWYRQSLGQGLEFLIYFQGNSAPDKSGLPSDRFSAERTGGSVSTLTIQRTQQEDSAVYLCASSLVTSGDTQYFGPGTRLTVL.

The V and J genes are TRBV7-6 and TRBJ1-1; no clear D gene. This CDR3 is 14 amino acids long. In germline, CDR1 is SGHVS, CDR2 FNYEAQ. Trimming left V 1 base short and J 1 base short, with 7 bases between. DNA of the CDR3: TGTGCCAGCAGCTTAGATCTCTCGAACACTGAAGCTTTCTTT. Its protein product is CASSLDLSNTEAFF.